The 27 T cell receptor beta chains below all came from one sample that was sequenced in a study of OX40 agonist ivuxolimab in advanced cancers. Assay: immunoSEQ multiplex PCR; the TCRdb copy retains only in-frame clones and omits some. This table has 55,000 to 80,000 clones, about 90% appearing once. Sequenced material: CD4+ or CD8+ T cells sorted from blood, taken in a trial of the OX40 agonist ivuxolimab. These receptors were taken from an adult with an advanced solid tumor such as melanoma, head and neck, liver or kidney cancer.

The genes are TRBV18 and TRBJ1-1; TRBD1 matches 8 bases. The length of the CDR3 is 15 residues. Germline V gene sequence: CDR1 KGHSH, CDR2 LQKENI. The J segment lost 1 base and the V segment lost 2 bases, leaving 3 bases of the junction unmatched. The CDR3 nucleotides read TGTGCCAGCTCACCATACGGACAGGGGAACACTGAAGCTTTCTTT. This gives the protein CASSPYGQGNTEAFF.

V is TRBV5-1 and J is TRBJ2-1; D unresolved. This CDR3 has 16 residues. Trimming left V 0 bases short and J 0 bases short, with 10 bases between. CDR1 and CDR2 from the germline V gene are SGHRS and YFSETQ. CDR3 amino acids: CASSLAGGPSYNEQFF. CDR3 coding DNA: TGCGCCAGCAGCTTGGCGGGCGGACCCTCCTACAATGAGCAGTTCTTC. The full variable domain, rest sourced from reference TRBV5-1 and TRBJ2-1, is KAGVTQTPRYLIKTRGQQVTLSCSPISGHRSVSWYQQTPGQGLQFLFEYFSETQRNKGNFPGRFSGRQFSNSRSEMNVSTLELGDSALYLCASSLAGGPSYNEQFFGPGTRLTVL.

In its sample, this clone was seen a few times. The V gene is TRBV10-1, the J gene TRBJ1-2, with 8 bases that match TRBD1. Germline V gene data show CDR1 as WNHNN and CDR2 as SYGVQD (reference sequence). This CDR3 has 12 amino acids. The V segment lost 10 bases and the J segment 7 bases; nucleotides outside the gene matches: 8. In DNA form, the CDR3 reads TGCGCCACCCGGACAGGGTTGGTTGGCTACACCTTC. Its translation: CATRTGLVGYTF.

The chain couples TRBV5-5 to TRBJ1-5, with D unresolved. Germline CDR1 SGHKS, CDR2 YYEKEE (reference sequence). The CDR3 covers 17 residues. Trimming stripped 4 bases from V and 3 bases from J, with 20 bases between. The CDR3 bases are TGTGCCAGCAGCCTTGAATTAAGTGGAGGGCCCAATCAGCCCCAGCATTTT. Translated: CASSLELSGGPNQPQHF.

This chain joins TRBV18 and TRBJ1-1; 7 nucleotides match TRBD1. This CDR3 comprises 15 residues. The V segment lost 1 base and the J segment 0 bases; nucleotides outside the gene matches: 2. CDR1 is KGHSH and CDR2 is LQKENI in the germline V gene. The CDR3 loop is CASSPRDRVNTEAFF. The CDR3 DNA is TGTGCCAGCTCACCACGAGACAGGGTGAACACTGAAGCTTTCTTT.

The chain links TRBV30 to TRBJ2-3, with D possibly matching TRBD2 (5 bases). This CDR3 is 13 amino acids long. Germline assignment: CDR1 GTSNPN and CDR2 SVGIG (reference sequence). V lost 4 bases and J 5 bases, leaving 13 bases between the germline ends. The CDR3 is CAWKGRGEDTQYF. In DNA, the CDR3 is TGTGCCTGGAAGGGCCGGGGAGAAGATACGCAGTATTTT.

V gene TRBV7-2 combines with J gene TRBJ2-5, with D perhaps matching TRBD1 or TRBD2 (5 bases each). Germline CDR1 and CDR2: SGHTA and FQGNSA. This CDR3 is 13 amino acids long. V was cut by 3 bases and J by 5 bases, with 10 bases left in between. The CDR3 reads CASSFTGRETQYF. The CDR3 DNA reads TGTGCCAGCAGCTTCACGGGGCGGGAGACCCAGTACTTC.

Concerning this clone: This sample also contains other DNA sequences that code for the same CDR3. The chain uses TRBV2 and TRBJ2-7; D gene uncertain. The V end was cut by 3 bases, the J end by 1 base, with 7 bases between. Germline CDR1 and CDR2: SNHLY and FYNNEI. The CDR3 length is 13 residues. The CDR3 region is CASSDGLSYEQYF. The CDR3, as DNA: TGTGCCAGCAGTGATGGTTTATCCTACGAGCAGTACTTC.

With regard to this clone: At the DNA level, this CDR3 is encoded by other sequences in the same sample as well. The J gene is TRBJ2-7, the V gene TRBV28, with a tentative D call TRBD1 (5 bases). The CDR3 extends over 12 amino acids. The V and J ends lost 2 bases and 4 bases respectively, with 6 bases between them. Per the germline V gene, CDR1 is MDHEN and CDR2 is SYDVKM. CDR3 coding DNA: TGTGCCAGCAGTTTAAGGGGTTACGAGCAGTACTTC. This encodes CASSLRGYEQYF. Full variable domain (remainder filled in from reference TRBV28 and TRBJ2-7): DVKVTQSSRYLVKRTGEKVFLECVQDMDHENMFWYRQDPGLGLRLIYFSYDVKMKEKGDIPEGYSVSREKKERFSLILESASTNQTSMYLCASSLRGYEQYFGPGTRLTVT.

The rearrangement uses TRBV4-2 and TRBJ1-2, with 10 bases that match TRBD1. After removal of 1 base from V and 7 bases from J, the junction contained 3 bases not matched to a gene. The CDR3 sequence is 14 residues long. Germline V gene sequence: CDR1 LGHNA, CDR2 YNFKEQ. Here the CDR3 reads CASSQGDRGGGYTF. The CDR3 DNA sequence: TGTGCCAGCAGCCAAGGGGACAGGGGAGGTGGCTACACCTTC.

Turning to this clone: At one end the junction does not follow the germline gene, possibly because of a read error. The genes are TRBV10-3 and TRBJ1-2; D is unclear. The CDR3 runs 14 residues. In germline, CDR1 is ENHRY, CDR2 SYGVKD. DNA of the CDR3: TGTGCCAGCAGTGAAGCAGGAAAGGGCTATGGCTACACCTTC. The encoded protein is CASSEAGKGYGYTF.

V gene TRBV27 combines with J gene TRBJ2-1; D unclear. Germline V gives CDR1 MNHEY, CDR2 SMNVEV (reference sequence). The CDR3 has 11 residues. V was pared by 7 bases and J by 6 bases, with 7 bases between. CDR3 in amino acids: CASTRANEQFF. The CDR3 bases are TGTGCCAGCACACGGGCCAATGAGCAGTTCTTC.

The J gene is TRBJ2-7, the V gene TRBV30, with 8 bases fitting TRBD1. V shed 2 bases and J 2 bases; nucleotides not matched to a gene: 8. The CDR3 loop spans 15 amino acids. CDR1 and CDR2 from the germline V gene are GTSNPN and SVGIG (reference sequence). CDR3 region: CAWSTGRGLAYEQYF. The CDR3 bases are TGTGCCTGGAGTACCGGCAGGGGGCTAGCCTACGAGCAGTACTTC.

The chain joins TRBV6-1 to TRBJ2-5, with 9 bases identical to TRBD1. Germline V gene sequence: CDR1 MNHNS, CDR2 SASEGT. The CDR3 covers 13 residues. J lost 7 bases, V lost 5 bases, and 5 bases had no gene match. DNA for the CDR3: TGTGCCAGCAGTCCGACAGGGGGTGGGACCCAGTACTTC. Its protein is CASSPTGGGTQYF.

This chain joins TRBV7-3 and TRBJ2-1, with 8 bases aligning to TRBD2. The germline gives CDR1 SGHTA, CDR2 FQGTGA. V dropped 5 bases and J dropped 6; count of bases not matched to a gene: 9. CDR3 length equals 15 residues. The DNA for the CDR3 is TGTGCCAGCAGCCCGGGGGGCGGGAGGTCCAATGAGCAGTTCTTC. Translated, it gives CASSPGGGRSNEQFF.

The J gene is TRBJ2-3, the V gene TRBV18; D unresolved. The V gene's germline CDR1 is KGHSH and CDR2 LQKENI. The CDR3 is made up of 13 amino acids. Trimming removed 3 bases from V and 2 bases from J, with 6 bases in between. CDR3 region: CASSPQDTDTQYF. CDR3 coding DNA: TGTGCCAGCTCACCGCAGGACACAGATACGCAGTATTTT.

The chain couples TRBV14 to TRBJ2-5; maybe TRBD1 (5 bases). This CDR3 is built from 14 residues. CDR1 SGHDN and CDR2 FVKESK come from the germline V gene. Trimming stripped 3 bases from V and 5 bases from J, with 13 bases between. In DNA form, the CDR3 reads TGTGCCAGCAGCCAGCGCCAGGGTGGGGAGACCCAGTACTTC. Translating it yields CASSQRQGGETQYF.

CDR3 bases: TGTGCCAGCAGGATTAGCGGAGCCTACGAGCAGTACTTC. Its protein is CASRISGAYEQYF. The chain carries TRBV27 and TRBJ2-7; possible D gene TRBD2, 6 bases. The CDR3 has 13 residues. CDR1 and CDR2 (germline): MNHEY, SMNVEV (reference sequence). V shed 6 bases and J shed 2 bases, with 11 bases lying between them.

The rearrangement links TRBV15 to TRBJ1-2; D is uncertain. Germline-derived CDR1 and CDR2 are LNHNV and YYDKDF (reference sequence). Trimming removed 4 bases at V and 3 bases at J, with 12 bases between. CDR3 length: 14 amino acids. CDR3 amino acids: CATSTGSFHYGYTF. The CDR3 DNA is TGTGCCACCAGCACCGGATCATTCCACTATGGCTACACCTTC.

The chain carries TRBV21-1 and TRBJ2-1; TRBD1 is the table's D call, not checked against the DNA. TRBV21-1 represents a pseudogene. This CDR3 comprises 14 residues. In DNA, the CDR3 is TGTGCCAGCAGCAAGTTGGGGACAGTAAATGAGCAGTTCTTC. Its translation: CASSKLGTVNEQFF.

J is TRBJ2-7 and V is TRBV10-3; D tentatively reads TRBD1 or TRBD2 (7 bases each). Trimming shortened V by 4 bases and J by 6 bases, and 22 bases separated the two germline ends. Germline V lookup: CDR1 ENHRY, CDR2 SYGVKD. This CDR3 is built from 16 residues. CDR3 in DNA: TGTGCCATCAGTGCCAGGGACAGCTTCCCGGGAGGCGAGCAGTACTTC. Translating it yields CAISARDSFPGGEQYF.

V gene TRBV18 combines with J gene TRBJ1-3, with D unresolved. Germline lookup yields CDR1 KGHSH and CDR2 LQKENI. The CDR3 has 14 residues. V lost 3 bases to trimming and J lost 1 base, with 7 bases between them. CDR3 region: CASSPEGSGNTIYF. CDR3 DNA: TGTGCCAGCTCACCGGAGGGATCTGGAAACACCATATATTTT.

The J gene is TRBJ2-5, the V gene TRBV12-5; TRBD2 is a possible D gene (7 bases). The CDR3 runs to 15 residues. Germline V gives CDR1 LGHNT, CDR2 FRNRAP. V dropped 6 bases and J dropped 4 bases, with 18 bases sitting between them. The CDR3 coding sequence is TGTGCTAGTGGCTATAGGGGGGGCAGGGGAGAGACCCAGTACTTC. It encodes CASGYRGGRGETQYF. Variable domain in full (rest from reference TRBV12-5 and TRBJ2-5): DARVTQTPRHKVTEMGQEVTMRCQPILGHNTVFWYRQTMMQGLELLAYFRNRAPLDDSGMPKDRFSAEMPDATLATLKIQPSEPRDSAVYFCASGYRGGRGETQYFGPGTRLLVL.

The chain combines TRBV4-1 with TRBJ1-2; no reliable D call. V lost 0 bases and J 2 bases, leaving 10 bases between the germline ends. The CDR3 contains 15 residues. From germline, CDR1 is MGHRA and CDR2 YSYEKL. The DNA for the CDR3 is TGCGCCAGCAGCCAAGATAGGCGCGGAAACTATGGCTACACCTTC. Amino acid sequence: CASSQDRRGNYGYTF.

The chain combines TRBV30 with TRBJ1-5, with a possible D match to TRBD1 (6 bases). The CDR3 length is 13 residues. V lost 2 bases and J 5 bases, leaving 10 bases between the germline ends. Germline CDR1 GTSNPN, CDR2 SVGIG (reference sequence). The CDR3 sequence is CAWSPGGDQPQHF. The CDR3 DNA follows: TGTGCCTGGAGTCCGGGGGGCGATCAGCCCCAGCATTTT.

The rearrangement joins TRBV28 to TRBJ1-1; D is ambiguous. V was trimmed by 2 bases and J by 6 bases, leaving 13 bases between them. The CDR3 is 14 residues long. Germline V lookup: CDR1 MDHEN, CDR2 SYDVKM. The DNA for the CDR3 is TGTGCCAGCAGTTTAAGGCGGCCTCTCCCTGAAGCTTTCTTT. Protein product: CASSLRRPLPEAFF.

In this sample, this clone turned up once. CDR3 sequence reads: CASSYAGGENTEAFF. The CDR3 nucleotides read TGTGCCAGCAGCTACGCCGGGGGAGAGAACACTGAAGCTTTCTTT. This chain connects TRBV28 to TRBJ1-1; D perhaps matches TRBD1 (5 bases). Between the trimmed V and J ends, which lost 6 bases and 1 base, there was a span of 15 bases. Germline CDR1 reads MDHEN; CDR2 reads SYDVKM. The CDR3 extends over 15 amino acids.